The 6 T cell receptor beta chains below come from one sample, sequenced in a study of blood T cell repertoires in COVID-19. The method was immunoSEQ multiplex PCR; TCRdb's version includes in-frame clones alone and lacks a portion of them. In the table there are fewer than 500,000 clones, roughly 87% of which are singletons. The sequenced material came from PBMCs or T cells enriched from blood (not recorded which). These receptors came from a woman under 30 who had recovered from COVID-19.

The V call is TRBV2, the J call TRBJ2-5; tentatively, D is TRBD1 (6 bases). In germline, CDR1 is SNHLY, CDR2 FYNNEI. The CDR3 runs 13 residues. Trimming left V 6 bases short and J 5 bases short, with 13 bases between. The CDR3 DNA sequence: TGTGCCAGCAGGGGGGCCCTAAAGGAGACCCAGTACTTC. Amino acids: CASRGALKETQYF.

V usage is TRBV11-2 and J usage is TRBJ1-1; maybe TRBD1 (5 bases). The CDR3 has 13 residues. Deletions cut 1 base from V and 10 bases from J, with 13 bases between. Germline V gene sequence: CDR1 SGHAT, CDR2 FQNNGV. This CDR3 is CASSLGGGNGAFF. CDR3 in DNA: TGTGCCAGCAGCTTAGGGGGGGGGAACGGAGCTTTCTTT.

The chain links TRBV6-5 to TRBJ1-5; 7 nucleotides align to TRBD1. Germline V gene sequence: CDR1 MNHEY, CDR2 SVGAGI. The CDR3 totals 11 residues. The CDR3 nucleotides read TGTGCTACCCAGGGGGGTCAGCCCCAGCATTTT. This gives the protein CATQGGQPQHF.

The J gene is TRBJ2-6, the V gene TRBV19; TRBD1 aligns across 7 bases. Germline CDR1 reads LNHDA; CDR2 reads SQIVND (reference sequence). J gave up 3 bases and V 3 bases, and 5 bases lay outside the gene matches. The CDR3 is made up of 16 amino acids. In nucleotides, the CDR3 is TGTGCCAGTAGTATTAGACAGGGCGGTGGGGCCAACGTCCTGACTTTC. Protein sequence: CASSIRQGGGANVLTF.

The rearrangement joins TRBV2 to TRBJ1-5; TRBD1 might be the D (6 bases). Germline values: CDR1 SNHLY, CDR2 FYNNEI. Trimming pared 3 bases from V and 7 bases from J, leaving 16 bases between. The CDR3 covers 15 residues. This CDR3 reads CASSELRRGSQPQHF. The CDR3 DNA reads TGTGCCAGCAGTGAGTTGCGTAGGGGGTCACAGCCCCAGCATTTT.

The chain is built from TRBV25-1 and TRBJ1-4, with D possibly being TRBD1 (6 bases). From germline, CDR1 is MGHDK and CDR2 SYGVNS. The CDR3 runs to 15 residues. V lost 2 bases to trimming and J lost 6 bases, with 13 bases between them. The CDR3 reads CASSELRGGDEKLFF. In DNA form, the CDR3 reads TGTGCCAGCAGTGAACTAAGGGGGGGTGATGAAAAACTGTTTTTT.